This TCR beta chain was documented in a study of T cell responses to AZD1222 COVID-19 vaccine. Study-level results: There were vaccine-associated CD4 TCRs across spike, dominant at 160-218 and 743-854. Compared with day 0, the breadth and depth of the Spike-specific TCR repertoire rose significantly after two doses of AZD1222.

Notes on this clone: Antigen specificity is unknown.

The germline V gene encodes CDR1 MNHEY and CDR2 SVGAGI. Trimming stripped 8 bases from V and 8 bases from J, with 22 bases between. This CDR3 region has 15 residues. Clones were sequenced by immunoSEQ multiplex PCR, and TCRdb holds only the in-frame ones, with some missing. This table has under 150,000 clones, more than 90% appearing once. This chain links TRBV6-5 with TRBJ1-3; a weak D match, TRBD1 (6 bases). The sample in question was peripheral blood, obtained 28 days after the second AZD1222 dose. The clonotype originates from an adult who received the AZD1222 COVID-19 vaccine. The CDR3 loop is CASGAGVGSRYTIYF. CDR3 sequence (DNA): TGTGCCAGCGGGGCAGGGGTTGGCTCTCGGTACACCATATATTTT.